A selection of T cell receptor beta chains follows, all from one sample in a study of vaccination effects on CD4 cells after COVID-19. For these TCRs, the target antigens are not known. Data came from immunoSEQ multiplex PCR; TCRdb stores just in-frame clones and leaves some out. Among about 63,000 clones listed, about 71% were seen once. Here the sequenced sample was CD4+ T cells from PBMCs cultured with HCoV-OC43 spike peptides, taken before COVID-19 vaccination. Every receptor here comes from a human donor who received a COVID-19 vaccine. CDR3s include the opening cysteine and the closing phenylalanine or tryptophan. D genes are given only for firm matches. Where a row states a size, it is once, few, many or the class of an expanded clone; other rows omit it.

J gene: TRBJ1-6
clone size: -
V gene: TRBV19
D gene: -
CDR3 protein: CASKVGRNNSPLHF
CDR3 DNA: TGTGCCAGTAAGGTTGGCCGGAATAATTCACCCCTCCACTTT

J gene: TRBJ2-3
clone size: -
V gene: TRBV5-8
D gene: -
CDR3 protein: CASPDEPLKPSTDTQYF
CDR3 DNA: TGTGCCAGCCCTGACGAACCTCTTAAACCTAGCACAGATACGCAGTATTTT

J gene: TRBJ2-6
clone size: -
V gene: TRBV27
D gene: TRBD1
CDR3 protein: CASSSLGQGPPGANVLTF
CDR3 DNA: TGTGCCAGCAGTAGCCTCGGACAGGGTCCCCCTGGGGCCAACGTCCTGACTTTC

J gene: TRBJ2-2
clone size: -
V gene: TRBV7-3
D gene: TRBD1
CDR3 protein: CASSSPAGGGTGELFF
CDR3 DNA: TGTGCCAGCAGCTCCCCCGCAGGGGGCGGCACCGGGGAGCTGTTTTTT

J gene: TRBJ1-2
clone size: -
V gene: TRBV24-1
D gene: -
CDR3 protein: CATSDLRLLLGYTF
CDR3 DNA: TGTGCCACCAGTGATTTGCGATTACTTCTTGGCTACACCTTC

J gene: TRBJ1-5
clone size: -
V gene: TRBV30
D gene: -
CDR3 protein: CAWSRQAGTQHF
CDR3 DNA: TGTGCCTGGAGCCGACAGGCAGGCACCCAGCATTTT

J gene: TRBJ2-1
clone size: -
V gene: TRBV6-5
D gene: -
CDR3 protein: CASRIPGYNEQFF
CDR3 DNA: TGTGCCAGCAGGATCCCCGGTTACAATGAGCAGTTCTTC

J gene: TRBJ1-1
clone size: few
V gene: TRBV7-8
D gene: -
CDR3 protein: CASNKAAGLNTEAFF
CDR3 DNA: TGTGCCAGCAACAAAGCCGCGGGGCTGAACACTGAAGCTTTCTTT

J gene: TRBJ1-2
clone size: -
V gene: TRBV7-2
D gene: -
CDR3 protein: CASSLGGSGGYTF
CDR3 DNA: TGTGCCAGCAGCTTAGGCGGGAGCGGAGGCTACACCTTC

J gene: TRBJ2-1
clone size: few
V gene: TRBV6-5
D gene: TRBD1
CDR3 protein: CASSAGQGWGNEQFF
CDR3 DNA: TGTGCCAGCAGCGCCGGACAGGGATGGGGCAATGAGCAGTTCTTC

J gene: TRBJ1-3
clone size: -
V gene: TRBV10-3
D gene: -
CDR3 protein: CAIGQGPGNTIYF
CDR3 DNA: TGTGCCATCGGCCAGGGCCCTGGAAACACCATATATTTT

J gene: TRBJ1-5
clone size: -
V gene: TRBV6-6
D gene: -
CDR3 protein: CASCKQGPNQPQHF
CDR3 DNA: TGTGCCAGCTGCAAACAGGGACCTAATCAGCCCCAGCATTTT

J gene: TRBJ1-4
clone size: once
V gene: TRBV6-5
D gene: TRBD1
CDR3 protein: CASKWTGGEKLFF
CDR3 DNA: TGTGCCAGCAAGTGGACAGGGGGAGAAAAACTGTTTTTT

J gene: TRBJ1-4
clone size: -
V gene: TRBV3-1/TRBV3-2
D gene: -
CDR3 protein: CASRPREVNEKLFF
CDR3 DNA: TGTGCCAGCAGACCCCGGGAGGTTAATGAAAAACTGTTTTTT

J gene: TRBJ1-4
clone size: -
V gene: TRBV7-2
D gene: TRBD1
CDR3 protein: CASSLQGAANEKLFF
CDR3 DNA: TGTGCCAGCAGCTTACAGGGGGCGGCTAATGAAAAACTGTTTTTT

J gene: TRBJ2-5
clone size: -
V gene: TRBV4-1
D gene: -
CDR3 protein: CASSQVSLVYKETQYF
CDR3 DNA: TGCGCCAGCAGCCAAGTTTCCCTAGTCTATAAAGAGACCCAGTACTTC

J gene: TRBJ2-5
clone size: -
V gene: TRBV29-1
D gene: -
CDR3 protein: CSVERTGQETQYF
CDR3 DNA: TGCAGCGTTGAGCGGACGGGACAAGAGACCCAGTACTTC

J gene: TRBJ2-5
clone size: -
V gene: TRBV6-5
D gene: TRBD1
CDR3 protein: CAAPGQGSVSETQYF
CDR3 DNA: TGTGCCGCACCGGGACAGGGTTCGGTAAGCGAGACCCAGTACTTC

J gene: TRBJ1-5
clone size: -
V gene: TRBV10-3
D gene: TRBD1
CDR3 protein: CAIRGQGGNQPQHF
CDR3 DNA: TGTGCCATCAGGGGACAGGGAGGCAATCAGCCCCAGCATTTT

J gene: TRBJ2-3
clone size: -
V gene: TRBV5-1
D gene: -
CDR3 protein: CASSFRLGPDTQYF
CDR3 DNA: TGCGCCAGCAGCTTTCGTCTAGGGCCAGATACGCAGTATTTT

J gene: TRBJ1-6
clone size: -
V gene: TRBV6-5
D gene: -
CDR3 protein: CASSRNRLGDSPLHF
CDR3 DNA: TGTGCCAGCAGTAGGAACAGGCTGGGCGATTCACCCCTCCACTTT

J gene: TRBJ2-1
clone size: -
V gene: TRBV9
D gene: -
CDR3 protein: CASSETGTPYNEQFF
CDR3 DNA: TGTGCCAGCAGTGAGACAGGAACCCCATACAATGAGCAGTTCTTC